The sequence of this T cell receptor beta chain was determined in a study of blood T cell repertoires in COVID-19. In the study overall: Sites in the United States, Italy and Spain provided acute and convalescent COVID-19 samples. From T cells, B-cell-depleted T cells, or PBMCs came the material, which was cDNA or gDNA.

In the original workflow: Amplification of reference gene primers provided the estimated nucleated cell counts. Profiling relied on immunoSEQ multiplex PCR, and the TCRdb table lists in-frame clones only, not all of them. That table is the source of V, J and clone size, and D and trimming were worked out from the DNA. Here the sample spans about 110,000 clones, approximately 81% being singletons. Between the trimmed V and J ends, which lost 1 base and 3 bases, there was a span of 10 bases. The CDR3 contains 14 residues. The germline CDR1 and CDR2 sequences are SGHDT and YYEEEE. Sequencing input: peripheral blood. This TCR came from a man aged 40-55 years with acute or convalescent COVID-19. V is TRBV5-6 and J is TRBJ2-5; perhaps TRBD2 as D (5 bases). CDR3 coding DNA: TGTGCCAGCAGCTTGAAGTACGGGGAAGAGACCCAGTACTTC. Its translation is CASSLKYGEETQYF. The entire variable domain, with the rest obtained from reference TRBV5-6 and TRBJ2-5, is as follows: DAGVTQSPTHLIKTRGQQVTLRCSPKSGHDTVSWYQQALGQGPQFIFQYYEEEERQRGNFPDRFSGHQFPNYSSELNVNALLLGDSALYLCASSLKYGEETQYFGPGTRLLVL.